The T cell receptor beta chain under discussion was sequenced for a study of long-term antiretroviral therapy in people with HIV. Study as a whole: When the earliest samples were collected, ART was typically delayed until CD4 counts fell. General observations from the study: Diversity went up after ART and still fell short of transplant donor controls. Repertoire composition at all time points was dominated by clones that had expanded before ART.

Of note for this clone: Its cognate antigen is unknown.

Every specimen provided 1-10 million cryopreserved PBMC before DNA extraction took place. The assay used was immunoSEQ (version v3.0), run at survey level. The repertoire was sequenced with immunoSEQ multiplex PCR; TCRdb's copy has only in-frame clones and lacks some. The data show about 24,000 clones, roughly 84% seen once. V trimming: 0 bases; J trimming: 6 bases; junction bases outside the gene matches: 2. Germline V gives CDR1 GTSNPN, CDR2 SVGIG (reference sequence). The length of the CDR3 is 14 residues. This chain links TRBV30 with TRBJ1-4; 9 nucleotides line up with TRBD1. The TCR comes from a man aged 25 to 45 with HIV. The sample was unsorted PBMCs, taken approximately 4.3 years after starting antiretroviral therapy. The CDR3 DNA is TGTGCCTGGAGTGTACAGGGGGCGGATGAAAAACTGTTTTTT. This sequence encodes CAWSVQGADEKLFF. The full variable domain, its missing parts supplied by reference TRBV30 and TRBJ1-4, is SQTIHQWPATLVQPVGSPLSLECTVEGTSNPNLYWYRQAAGRGLQLLFYSVGIGQISSEVPQNLSASRPQDRQFILSSKKLLLSDSGFYLCAWSVQGADEKLFFGSGTQLSVL.